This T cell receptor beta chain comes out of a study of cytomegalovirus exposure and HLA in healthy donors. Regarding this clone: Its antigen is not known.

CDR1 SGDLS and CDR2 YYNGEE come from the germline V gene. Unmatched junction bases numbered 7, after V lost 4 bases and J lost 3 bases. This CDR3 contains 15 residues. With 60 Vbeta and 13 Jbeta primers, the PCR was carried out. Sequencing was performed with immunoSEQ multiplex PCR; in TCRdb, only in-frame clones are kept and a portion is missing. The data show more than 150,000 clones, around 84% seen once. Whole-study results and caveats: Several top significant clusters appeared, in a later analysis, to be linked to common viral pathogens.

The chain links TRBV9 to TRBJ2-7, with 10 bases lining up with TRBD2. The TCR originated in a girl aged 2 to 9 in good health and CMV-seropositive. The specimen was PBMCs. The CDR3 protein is CASSRTSGSFYEQYF. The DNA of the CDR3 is TGTGCCAGCAGCCGGACTAGCGGATCCTTCTACGAGCAGTACTTC.